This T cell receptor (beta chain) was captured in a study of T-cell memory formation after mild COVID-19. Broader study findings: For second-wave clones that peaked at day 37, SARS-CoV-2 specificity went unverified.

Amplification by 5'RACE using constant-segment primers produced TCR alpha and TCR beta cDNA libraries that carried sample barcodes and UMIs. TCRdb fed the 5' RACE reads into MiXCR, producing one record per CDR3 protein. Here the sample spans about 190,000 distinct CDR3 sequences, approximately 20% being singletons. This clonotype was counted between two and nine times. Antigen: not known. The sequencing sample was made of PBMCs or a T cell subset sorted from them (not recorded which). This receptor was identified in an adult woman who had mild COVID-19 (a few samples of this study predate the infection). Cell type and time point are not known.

For the CDR3, the DNA is TGTGCCAGCAGCTTACGGGGGGACATGCGAGGTCACGAGCAGTACTTC. Amino acids: CASSLRGDMRGHEQYF. V gene TRBV5-5 combines with J gene TRBJ2-7; D is possibly TRBD2 (7 bases). Germline V CDR1 and CDR2: SGHKS, YYEKEE (reference sequence). The CDR3 covers 16 residues. V was clipped by 2 bases and J by 5 bases, with 20 bases between them.